A single sample gave rise to the 31 T cell receptor beta chains below, sequenced in a study of T cells in localized non-small cell lung cancer. Measured with immunoSEQ multiplex PCR; TCRdb has only the in-frame clones, and not every one. Altogether under 1,200 clones are present, 20% to 30% being singletons, with the ten largest covering roughly 30%. The material sequenced was lung tumor tissue, taken before any cancer treatment. The receptors come from a male donor aged 60 or older with stage III squamous cell lung carcinoma.

This sequence joins TRBV19 and TRBJ2-1; D is perhaps TRBD1 or TRBD2 (5 bases each). V lost 5 bases, J lost 5 bases, and 16 bases lay in between. CDR1 and CDR2 (germline): LNHDA, SQIVND (reference sequence). This CDR3 is built from 15 residues. The CDR3 bases are TGTGCCAGTAGTTTGGGACCGCTGGAACACAATGAGCAGTTCTTC. Translating gives CASSLGPLEHNEQFF.

This clone has just a few counts. The rearrangement joins TRBV2 to TRBJ1-2; D remains ambiguous. Trimming pared 5 bases from V and 6 bases from J, leaving 13 bases between. Germline CDR1 and CDR2: SNHLY and FYNNEI. This CDR3 spans 13 amino acids. CDR3 bases: TGTGCCAGCAGTCCGGGAGTGGGGAATGGCTACACCTTC. Protein sequence: CASSPGVGNGYTF.

Relative to its sample, this clone is medium-sized. The rearrangement joins TRBV11-3 to TRBJ1-2, with 10 bases fitting TRBD1. In germline, CDR1 is SGHNT, CDR2 YENEEA. The CDR3 loop spans 14 amino acids. V trimming: 3 bases; J trimming: 6 bases; junction bases outside the gene matches: 4. Here the CDR3 DNA reads TGTGCCAGCAGCTTGACAGGGGGCGCGGATGGCTACACCTTC. Protein: CASSLTGGADGYTF.

In its sample, this clone ranks as large. The chain has TRBV28 and TRBJ2-2; possible D gene TRBD2, 5 bases. Trimming stripped 7 bases from V and 2 bases from J, with 14 bases between. The CDR3 is made up of 15 amino acids. Per germline, CDR1 MDHEN and CDR2 SYDVKM. CDR3 in amino acids: CASTPRTFNTGELFF. CDR3 bases: TGTGCCAGCACCCCAAGGACTTTTAACACCGGGGAGCTGTTTTTT. The entire variable domain, with the rest obtained from reference TRBV28 and TRBJ2-2, is as follows: DVKVTQSSRYLVKRTGEKVFLECVQDMDHENMFWYRQDPGLGLRLIYFSYDVKMKEKGDIPEGYSVSREKKERFSLILESASTNQTSMYLCASTPRTFNTGELFFGEGSRLTVL.

V gene TRBV9 combines with J gene TRBJ2-2, with no clear D. V was clipped by 0 bases and J by 6 bases, with 6 bases between them. Germline V gives CDR1 SGDLS, CDR2 YYNGEE. The CDR3 has 13 amino acids. As DNA, the CDR3 is TGTGCCAGCAGCGTAGAGGGATCCGGGGAGCTGTTTTTT. Its protein product is CASSVEGSGELFF.

The chain combines TRBV9 with TRBJ1-6; TRBD1 agrees at 8 bases. This CDR3 is built from 16 residues. The germline CDR1 and CDR2 sequences are SGDLS and YYNGEE. Trimming took 0 bases from V and 3 from J; bases not matched to a gene: 2. CDR3 residues: CASSVGTGNYNSPLHF. The CDR3 nucleotides read TGTGCCAGCAGCGTAGGGACAGGGAACTATAATTCACCCCTCCACTTT.

The chain joins TRBV19 to TRBJ1-5, with a possible D match to TRBD1 (5 bases). The germline CDR1 and CDR2 sequences are LNHDA and SQIVND (reference sequence). Trimming took 1 base from V and 4 from J, leaving 11 bases between them. The CDR3 sequence is 15 residues long. The CDR3 sequence: CASSIARQSNQPQHF. CDR3 in DNA: TGTGCCAGTAGTATAGCCCGACAGTCGAATCAGCCCCAGCATTTT.

In its sample, this clone was seen a few times. This rearrangement joins TRBV9 to TRBJ1-6; 7 positions agree with TRBD1. Trimming at V came to 5 bases and at J to 9 bases, leaving 8 bases not matched to a gene. The CDR3 is 14 amino acids. Germline V gives CDR1 SGDLS, CDR2 YYNGEE. The CDR3 bases are TGTGCCAGCAGTGAAGGCAGGGGGTCTTCACCCCTCCACTTT. Encoded protein: CASSEGRGSSPLHF.

Within the sample, this clone is medium-sized. The genes are TRBV11-3 and TRBJ2-1; D gene ambiguous. Trimming cost V 4 bases and J 4 bases, with 14 bases left between them. This CDR3 region has 15 residues. The germline V gene encodes CDR1 SGHNT and CDR2 YENEEA. CDR3 loop: CASSSSIGRYNEQFF. CDR3 sequence (DNA): TGTGCCAGCAGCTCCTCAATCGGGCGGTACAATGAGCAGTTCTTC.

This clone was recorded a few times. This chain links TRBV9 with TRBJ2-1; TRBD1 aligns across 8 bases. The V gene's germline CDR1 is SGDLS and CDR2 YYNGEE. The CDR3 sequence is 15 residues long. V dropped 6 bases and J dropped 5; count of bases not matched to a gene: 10. The DNA for the CDR3 is TGTGCCAGCACCCCCCGGGACAGGCGAAACAATGAGCAGTTCTTC. Translated, it gives CASTPRDRRNNEQFF.

This rearrangement joins TRBV5-1 to TRBJ2-2; 15 bases are a match to TRBD2. J was trimmed by 4 bases and V by 3 bases; bases with no gene match: 4. This CDR3 contains 17 residues. Germline CDR1 SGHRS, CDR2 YFSETQ. Here the CDR3 reads CASSSGLAGGRTGELFF. The CDR3, as DNA: TGCGCCAGCAGCTCTGGACTAGCGGGAGGGCGCACCGGGGAGCTGTTTTTT.

This clone was observed a few times. This chain uses TRBV11-3 with TRBJ2-1; D may be TRBD1 (6 bases). The germline gives CDR1 SGHNT, CDR2 YENEEA. Between the trimmed V and J ends, which lost 7 bases and 3 bases, there was a span of 19 bases. The CDR3 runs to 16 residues. CDR3 bases: TGTGCCAGCACCCCCCAGGGGCGTGGGGGCTACAATGAGCAGTTCTTC. Translated, it gives CASTPQGRGGYNEQFF.

This clone has only a few counts. The chain uses TRBV9 and TRBJ2-1, with D perhaps TRBD2 (7 bases). Germline lookup yields CDR1 SGDLS and CDR2 YYNGEE. The CDR3 totals 15 residues. Trimming pared 6 bases from V and 10 bases from J, leaving 23 bases between. CDR3 loop: CASTAGTSVSGEQFF. The CDR3, as DNA: TGTGCCAGCACAGCGGGGACATCGGTGAGTGGAGAGCAGTTCTTC. Variable domain in full (rest from reference TRBV9 and TRBJ2-1): DSGVTQTPKHLITATGQRVTLRCSPRSGDLSVYWYQQSLDQGLQFLIQYYNGEERAKGNILERFSAQQFPDLHSELNLSSLELGDSALYFCASTAGTSVSGEQFFGPGTRLTVL.

This clone is termed hyperexpanded. The V call is TRBV10-3, the J call TRBJ1-6; D call uncertain. The V gene's germline CDR1 is ENHRY and CDR2 SYGVKD. The length of the CDR3 is 17 residues. Trimming shortened V by 2 bases and J by 0 bases, and 11 bases separated the two germline ends. The CDR3 loop reads CAISEAGAFSYNSPLHF. The CDR3 DNA reads TGTGCCATCAGTGAGGCAGGAGCCTTCTCCTATAATTCACCCCTCCACTTT.

This clone was observed a few times. The chain combines TRBV9 with TRBJ1-5; D is unresolved. Per germline, CDR1 SGDLS and CDR2 YYNGEE. The CDR3 consists of 14 residues. V dropped 6 bases and J dropped 5 bases, with 15 bases sitting between them. CDR3 nucleotide sequence: TGTGCCAGCACCGCTGCCGGATACGATCAGCCCCAGCATTTT. Amino acids: CASTAAGYDQPQHF.

CDR3 coding DNA: TGTGCCAGCAGCCAAGATCCAGCCCGGGCCTACGAGCAGTACTTC. This sequence encodes CASSQDPARAYEQYF. This chain uses TRBV14 with TRBJ2-7; no clear D. V lost 0 bases and J lost 2, with 11 bases in between. The CDR3 is 15 residues long. The germline V gene encodes CDR1 SGHDN and CDR2 FVKESK.

This clone was picked up a small number of times. V usage is TRBV5-1 and J usage is TRBJ2-7; D call uncertain. This CDR3 has 14 residues. V lost 0 bases, J lost 3 bases, and 10 bases lay in between. From germline, CDR1 is SGHRS and CDR2 YFSETQ. The CDR3 DNA follows: TGCGCCAGCAGCTTGGGGGCGTCCCGCTACGAGCAGTACTTC. Protein: CASSLGASRYEQYF.

The chain links TRBV2 to TRBJ1-5; maybe TRBD1 (5 bases). CDR3 length: 14 amino acids. CDR1 is SNHLY and CDR2 is FYNNEI in the germline V gene. The V end was cut by 4 bases, the J end by 4 bases, with 11 bases between. The CDR3 sequence: CASSGQQANQPQHF. The CDR3 DNA is TGTGCCAGCAGTGGACAGCAAGCAAATCAGCCCCAGCATTTT.

The V gene is TRBV25-1, the J gene TRBJ2-5; TRBD1 might be the D (6 bases). CDR3 length: 17 residues. V was clipped by 4 bases and J by 5 bases, with 23 bases between them. Germline lookup yields CDR1 MGHDK and CDR2 SYGVNS. CDR3 bases: TGTGCCAGCAGTGCCACCCCGAATCGGGGACATGGTGAGACCCAGTACTTC. Translation gives CASSATPNRGHGETQYF.

CDR3 sequence (DNA): TGTGCCAGTAGGGGGTTCGGGGTTGGGCCCCAGCATTTT. It specifies CASRGFGVGPQHF. The V and J genes are TRBV19 and TRBJ1-5; D gene unclear. CDR3 length: 13 residues. The V end was cut by 6 bases, the J end by 9 bases, with 15 bases between. The germline CDR1 and CDR2 sequences are LNHDA and SQIVND (reference sequence).

This clone was found once. This chain joins TRBV16 and TRBJ1-5; D is possibly TRBD1 (6 bases). Trimming stripped 3 bases from V and 0 bases from J, with 9 bases between. The CDR3 runs 15 residues. Germline loops: CDR1 KGHSY, CDR2 FQNENV. In DNA, the CDR3 is TGTGCCAGCAGCCACCTGGACAGTAGCAATCAGCCCCAGCATTTT. It encodes CASSHLDSSNQPQHF. The complete variable domain, with remaining parts taken from reference TRBV16 and TRBJ1-5, reads GEEVAQTPKHLVRGEGQKAKLYCAPIKGHSYVFWYQQVLKNEFKFLISFQNENVFDETGMPKERFSAKCLPNSPCSLEIQATKLEDSAVYFCASSHLDSSNQPQHFGDGTRLSIL.

This chain links TRBV14 with TRBJ1-2; tentatively, D is TRBD1 (5 bases). The V end lost 0 bases, the J end lost 4 bases, and 9 bases lay between the germline ends. The length of the CDR3 is 14 residues. Germline V CDR1 and CDR2: SGHDN, FVKESK. The CDR3 reads CASSQDRVGYGYTF. DNA for the CDR3: TGTGCCAGCAGCCAAGACAGGGTGGGCTATGGCTACACCTTC.

This clone was seen just once. V is TRBV19 and J is TRBJ1-5; 12 positions match TRBD1. V gave up 3 bases and J gave up 7 bases; unmatched junction bases: 7. CDR1 is LNHDA and CDR2 is SQIVND in the germline V gene (reference sequence). The CDR3 runs to 16 residues. CDR3 sequence reads: CASSIPGQGARQPQHF. In nucleotides, the CDR3 is TGTGCCAGTAGTATTCCGGGACAGGGGGCCCGACAGCCCCAGCATTTT. Variable domain in full (rest from reference TRBV19 and TRBJ1-5): DGGITQSPKYLFRKEGQNVTLSCEQNLNHDAMYWYRQDPGQGLRLIYYSQIVNDFQKGDIAEGYSVSREKKESFPLTVTSAQKNPTAFYLCASSIPGQGARQPQHFGDGTRLSIL.

By sample fraction, this clone is medium-sized (0.01 to 0.1%). The chain combines TRBV4-1 with TRBJ2-7; weak D call: TRBD1 (6 bases). Trimming took 3 bases from V and 1 from J, leaving 16 bases between them. This CDR3 has 16 amino acids. Germline CDR1 is MGHRA and CDR2 is YSYEKL. CDR3 residues: CASSHGVTGRSYEQYF. The DNA for the CDR3 is TGCGCCAGCAGCCACGGCGTGACAGGCCGATCCTACGAGCAGTACTTC.

V usage is TRBV19 and J usage is TRBJ2-7, with 8 bases identical to TRBD2. CDR1 and CDR2 (germline): LNHDA, SQIVND (reference sequence). V was clipped by 6 bases and J by 4 bases; unmatched bases: 8. The CDR3 is 14 residues long. CDR3: CASRWERENYEQYF. The CDR3 DNA is TGTGCCAGTAGGTGGGAGCGGGAGAATTACGAGCAGTACTTC.

This chain links TRBV19 with TRBJ1-4; 12 bases fit TRBD1. Germline CDR1 reads LNHDA; CDR2 reads SQIVND (reference sequence). The CDR3 spans 15 residues. V was pared by 9 bases and J by 0 bases, with 2 bases of the junction left unmatched. The CDR3 sequence: CASRDRGPTNEKLFF. The CDR3 nucleotides are TGTGCCAGCCGGGACAGGGGGCCAACTAATGAAAAACTGTTTTTT.

This chain connects TRBV5-1 to TRBJ2-3; 7 bases are shared with TRBD2. The CDR3 runs 14 residues. In germline, CDR1 is SGHRS, CDR2 YFSETQ. V dropped 1 base and J dropped 5; count of bases not matched to a gene: 4. CDR3: CASSLTSDEDTQYF. CDR3 coding DNA: TGCGCCAGCAGCTTGACTAGCGACGAAGATACGCAGTATTTT.

This clone was found a few times. The chain combines TRBV18 with TRBJ2-7; D possibly corresponds to TRBD2 (6 bases). V was clipped by 3 bases and J by 0 bases, with 15 bases between them. The length of the CDR3 is 16 residues. From germline, CDR1 is KGHSH and CDR2 LQKENI. The CDR3 DNA is TGTGCCAGCTCACCGTGGGGGGTCAAGAGCTCCTACGAGCAGTACTTC. Protein product: CASSPWGVKSSYEQYF.

This chain uses TRBV10-2 with TRBJ1-1; D uncertain. This CDR3 spans 12 amino acids. V was cut by 5 bases and J by 2 bases, with 6 bases left in between. In germline, CDR1 is WSHSY, CDR2 SAAADI. CDR3 in amino acids: CASSLGNTEAFF. In DNA form, the CDR3 reads TGCGCCAGCAGTTTGGGAAACACTGAAGCTTTCTTT.

This clone is labeled as large. The chain's CDR3 is CASGQDRRPQHF. As DNA, the CDR3 is TGTGCCAGCGGACAGGACAGGAGGCCCCAGCATTTT. This sequence joins TRBV9 and TRBJ1-5, with 7 bases aligning to TRBD1. Trimming removed 7 bases from V and 9 bases from J; junction bases left unmatched: 7. Germline CDR1 reads SGDLS; CDR2 reads YYNGEE. The CDR3 covers 12 residues.

The chain carries TRBV19 and TRBJ1-5, with a tentative D call TRBD1 (5 bases). The CDR3 runs 15 residues. The ends were cut back, 5 bases at V and 4 bases at J, with 15 bases in the middle. Germline assignment: CDR1 LNHDA and CDR2 SQIVND (reference sequence). CDR3 residues: CASSRQLLPNQPQHF. The CDR3 DNA is TGTGCCAGTAGTCGACAGCTTCTACCAAATCAGCCCCAGCATTTT.